This T cell receptor (beta chain) derives from a study of shared clonotypes between healthy human individuals. Background on the study: The study used three CD4 naive, three CD4 memory, two CD8 naive and one CD8 memory plate per donor.

The CDR3 loop spans 15 amino acids. The V end was cut by 4 bases, the J end by 4 bases, with 14 bases between. Germline loops: CDR1 SGHRS, CDR2 YFSETQ. Sequencing used immunoSEQ multiplex PCR; TCRdb keeps in-frame clones, though not all of them. The sample carries more than 2,000,000 clones, 90% to 95% recorded once. Of note for this clone: Its antigen remains unidentified.

Notes on the study in general: Specimens sampled were limited to blood, with tissue repertoires likely differing.

Caucasian adults living in Nashville, Tennessee, provided all samples. This TCR was recovered from a man aged 18 to 35 in good health. This sequence joins TRBV5-1 and TRBJ2-2, with D perhaps TRBD1 or TRBD2 (5 bases each). Sequencing was done on a sample of naive CD4+ T cells sorted from blood. As to subset: CD45RA+ positively selected. CDR3 nucleotide sequence: TGCGCCAGCAGCCCCGGGACGGCTCCCACCGGGGAGCTGTTTTTT. This codes for CASSPGTAPTGELFF.